This T cell receptor (beta chain) was identified in a study of PD-1 blockade in classical Hodgkin lymphoma. TCRdb keeps only in-frame clones here, not all; method: immunoSEQ multiplex PCR. The repertoire includes 32,000 or so clones, approximately 90% of them detected once, and over 0.4% sits in the top ten. Time point reported: cycle 4 day 1 (C4D1), after less than 7 weeks of nivolumab. All patients relapsed after autologous stem cell transplantation, and brentuximab vedotin exposure varied. Purification of CD4+ T cells from thawed PBMCs was performed via magnetic negative selection. This clone was counted once. The clonotype originates from a human donor with classical Hodgkin lymphoma. The sequenced sample was CD4+ T cells from blood, obtained before the fourth cycle of nivolumab.

CDR3 region: CASSIPGGGNEQYF. CDR3 nucleotide sequence: TGTGCCAGCAGCATCCCAGGGGGGGGGAACGAGCAGTACTTC. The chain uses TRBV5-8 and TRBJ2-7; possibly TRBD1 or TRBD2 for D (7 bases each). Germline V gene data show CDR1 as SGHTS and CDR2 as YDEGEE. CDR3 length: 14 residues. The germline V and J ends were trimmed by 4 bases and 5 bases, with 16 bases remaining between them. Based on the CDR3 plus reference TRBV5-8 and TRBJ2-7, the full variable domain is EAGVTQSPTHLIKTRGQQATLRCSPISGHTSVYWYQQALGLGLQFLLWYDEGEERNRGNFPPRFSGRQFPNYSSELNVNALELEDSALYLCASSIPGGGNEQYFGPGTRLTVT.